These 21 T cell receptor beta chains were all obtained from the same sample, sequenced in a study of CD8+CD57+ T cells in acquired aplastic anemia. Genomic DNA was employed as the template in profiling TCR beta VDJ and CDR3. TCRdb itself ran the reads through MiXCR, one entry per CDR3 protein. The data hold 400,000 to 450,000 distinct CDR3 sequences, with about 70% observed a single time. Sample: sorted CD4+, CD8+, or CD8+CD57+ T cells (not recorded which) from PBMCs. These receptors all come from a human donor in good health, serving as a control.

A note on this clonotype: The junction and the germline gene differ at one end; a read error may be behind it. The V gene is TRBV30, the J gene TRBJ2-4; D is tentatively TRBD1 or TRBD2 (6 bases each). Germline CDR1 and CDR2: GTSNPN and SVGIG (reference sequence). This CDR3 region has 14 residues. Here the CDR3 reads CAWSGGATLNIKYF. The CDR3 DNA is TGTGCCTGGAGTGGGGGGGCAACTTTAAACATTAAGTACTTC.

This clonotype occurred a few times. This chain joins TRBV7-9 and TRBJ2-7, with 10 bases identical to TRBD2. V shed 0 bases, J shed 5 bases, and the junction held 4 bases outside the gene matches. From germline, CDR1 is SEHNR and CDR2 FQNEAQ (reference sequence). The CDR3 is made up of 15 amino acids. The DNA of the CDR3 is TGTGCCAGCAGCTTAGCCTCGGGACTAGCGAACGAGCAGTACTTC. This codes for CASSLASGLANEQYF.

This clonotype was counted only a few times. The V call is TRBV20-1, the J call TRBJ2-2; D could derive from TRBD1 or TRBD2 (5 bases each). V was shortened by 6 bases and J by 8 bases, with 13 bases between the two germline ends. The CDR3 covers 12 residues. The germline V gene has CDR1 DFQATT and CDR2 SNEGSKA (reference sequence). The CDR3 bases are TGCAGTGCCAGAACGGGGCGGGGGGAGCTGTTTTTT. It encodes CSARTGRGELFF.

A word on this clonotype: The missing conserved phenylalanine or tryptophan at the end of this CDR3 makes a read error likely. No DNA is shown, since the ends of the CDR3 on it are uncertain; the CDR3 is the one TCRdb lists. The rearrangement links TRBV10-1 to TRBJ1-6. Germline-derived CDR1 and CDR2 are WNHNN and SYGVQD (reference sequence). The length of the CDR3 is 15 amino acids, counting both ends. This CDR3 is CASSASGTYGYTFGS.

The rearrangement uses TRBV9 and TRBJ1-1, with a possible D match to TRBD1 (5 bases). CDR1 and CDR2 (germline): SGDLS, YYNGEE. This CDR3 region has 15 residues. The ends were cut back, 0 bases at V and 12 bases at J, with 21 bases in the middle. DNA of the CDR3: TGTGCCAGCAGCGTAGAACCCCCCGGACACAGCGACTCTTTCTTT. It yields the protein CASSVEPPGHSDSFF.

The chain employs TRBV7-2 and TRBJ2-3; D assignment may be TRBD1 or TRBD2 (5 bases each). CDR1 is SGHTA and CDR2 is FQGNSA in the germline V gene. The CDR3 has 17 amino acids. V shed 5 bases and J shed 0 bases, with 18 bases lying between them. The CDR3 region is CASSSGTGQASTDTQYF. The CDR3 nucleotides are TGTGCCAGCAGCAGCGGAACAGGCCAAGCTAGCACAGATACGCAGTATTTT.

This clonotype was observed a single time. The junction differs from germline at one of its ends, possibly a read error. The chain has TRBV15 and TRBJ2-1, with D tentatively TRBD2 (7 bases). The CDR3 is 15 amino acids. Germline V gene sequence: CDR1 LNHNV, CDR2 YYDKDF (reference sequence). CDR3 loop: CASSRASGGGYEQFF. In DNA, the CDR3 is TGCGCCAGCAGCCGAGCCTCTGGCGGGGGCTATGAGCAGTTCTTC.

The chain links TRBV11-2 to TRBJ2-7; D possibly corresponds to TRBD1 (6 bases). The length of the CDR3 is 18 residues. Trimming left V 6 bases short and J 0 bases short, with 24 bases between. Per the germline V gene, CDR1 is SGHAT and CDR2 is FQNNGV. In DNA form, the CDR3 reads TGTGCCAGCAGAGTACAGGGCCAACTAAGGATCAGCTCCTACGAGCAGTACTTC. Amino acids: CASRVQGQLRISSYEQYF.

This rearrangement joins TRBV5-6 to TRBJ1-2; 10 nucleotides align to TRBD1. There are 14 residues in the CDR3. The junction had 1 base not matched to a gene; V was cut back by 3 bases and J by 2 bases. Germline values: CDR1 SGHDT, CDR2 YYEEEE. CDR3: CASSWTGGNYGYTF. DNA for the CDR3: TGTGCCAGCAGCTGGACAGGGGGGAACTATGGCTACACCTTC.

CDR3 residues: CASSVMVELFF. The CDR3 DNA sequence: TGTGCCAGCAGTGTGATGGTGGAACTGTTTTTT. V usage is TRBV6-9 and J usage is TRBJ1-4; D unresolved. In germline, CDR1 is MNHGY, CDR2 SVAAGI. The CDR3 spans 11 residues. The V end was cut by 5 bases, the J end by 12 bases, with 10 bases between.

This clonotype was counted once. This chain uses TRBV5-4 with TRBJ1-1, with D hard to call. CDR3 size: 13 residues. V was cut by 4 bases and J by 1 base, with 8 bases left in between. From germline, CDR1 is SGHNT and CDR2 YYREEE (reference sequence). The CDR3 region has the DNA TGTGCCAGCAGCCAACAGTCGAACACTGAAGCTTTCTTT. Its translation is CASSQQSNTEAFF.

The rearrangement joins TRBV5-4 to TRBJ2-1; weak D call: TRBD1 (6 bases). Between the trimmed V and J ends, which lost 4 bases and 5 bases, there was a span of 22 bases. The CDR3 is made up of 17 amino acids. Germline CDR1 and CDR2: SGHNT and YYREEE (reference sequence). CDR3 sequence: CASSQPRRIRTDNEQFF. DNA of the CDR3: TGTGCCAGCAGCCAACCCCGCCGCATCAGGACAGACAATGAGCAGTTCTTC.

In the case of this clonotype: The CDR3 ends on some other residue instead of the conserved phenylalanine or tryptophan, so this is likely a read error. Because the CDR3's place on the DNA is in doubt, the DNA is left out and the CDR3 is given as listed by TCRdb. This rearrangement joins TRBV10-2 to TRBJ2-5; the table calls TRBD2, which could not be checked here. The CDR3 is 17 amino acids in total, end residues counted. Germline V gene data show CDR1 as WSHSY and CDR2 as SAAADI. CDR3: CASSESSSNAPLQFRYV.

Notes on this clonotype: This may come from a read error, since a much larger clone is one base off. The CDR3 region has the DNA TGTGCCGGCAGTTACCGGGGATGGGACACTGAAGCTTTCTTT. This sequence encodes CAGSYRGWDTEAFF. This sequence joins TRBV10-3 and TRBJ1-1; D is undetermined. CDR3 length: 14 residues. Trimming took off 11 bases at V and 3 bases at J, with 19 bases between the two ends. Germline V lookup: CDR1 ENHRY, CDR2 SYGVKD.

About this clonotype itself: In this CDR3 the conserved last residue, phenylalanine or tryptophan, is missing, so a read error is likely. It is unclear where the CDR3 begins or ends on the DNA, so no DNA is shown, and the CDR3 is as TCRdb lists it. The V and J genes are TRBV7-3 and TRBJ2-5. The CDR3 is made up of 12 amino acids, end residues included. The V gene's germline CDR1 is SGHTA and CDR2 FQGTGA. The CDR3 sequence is CASSLVITPRDY.

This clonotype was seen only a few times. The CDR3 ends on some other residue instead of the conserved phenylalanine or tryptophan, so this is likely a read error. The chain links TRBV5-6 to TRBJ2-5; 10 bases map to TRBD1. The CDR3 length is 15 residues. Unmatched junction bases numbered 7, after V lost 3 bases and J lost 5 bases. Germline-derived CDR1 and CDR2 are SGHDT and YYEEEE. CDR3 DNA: TGTGCCAGCAGCTCGAGACAGGGGGCATGGGAGACCCAGTACTCC. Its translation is CASSSRQGAWETQYS.

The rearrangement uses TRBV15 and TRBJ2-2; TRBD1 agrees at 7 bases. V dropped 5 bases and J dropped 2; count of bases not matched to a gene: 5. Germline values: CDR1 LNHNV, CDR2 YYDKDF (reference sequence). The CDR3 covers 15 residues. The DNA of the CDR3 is TGTGCCACCAGCCTAGGGACAGCCAACACCGGGGAGCTGTTTTTT. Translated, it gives CATSLGTANTGELFF.

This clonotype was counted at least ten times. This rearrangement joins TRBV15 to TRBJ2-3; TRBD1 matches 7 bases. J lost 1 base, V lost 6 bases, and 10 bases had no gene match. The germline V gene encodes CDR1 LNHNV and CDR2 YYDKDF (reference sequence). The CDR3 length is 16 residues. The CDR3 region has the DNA TGTGCCACCAGTAAAAACAGGGGTCAGGGCACAGATACGCAGTATTTT. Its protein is CATSKNRGQGTDTQYF.

In DNA, the CDR3 is TGTGCCAGCAGGCTAGGTGCAATTTCACCCCTCCACTTT. Translated: CASRLGAISPLHF. The chain couples TRBV12-3 or TRBV12-4 to TRBJ1-6; no firm D call. This CDR3 is 13 amino acids long. Trimming removed 6 bases from V and 9 bases from J, with 12 bases in between.

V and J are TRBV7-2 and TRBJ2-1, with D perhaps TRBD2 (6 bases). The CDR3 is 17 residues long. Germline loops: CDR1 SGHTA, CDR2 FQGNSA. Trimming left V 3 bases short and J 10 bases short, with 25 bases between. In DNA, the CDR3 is TGTGCCAGCAGCTTTTCCTCCCGGGGAGGAGCCTACCCCGAGCAGTTCTTC. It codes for CASSFSSRGGAYPEQFF.

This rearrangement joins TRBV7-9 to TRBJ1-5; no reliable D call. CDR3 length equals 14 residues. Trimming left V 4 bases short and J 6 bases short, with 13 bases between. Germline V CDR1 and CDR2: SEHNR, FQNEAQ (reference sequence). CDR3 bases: TGTGCCAGCAGCTCGTCCCTAGGAGGTCAGCCCCAGCATTTT. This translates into CASSSSLGGQPQHF.